Detailed here is one TCR beta chain. Unmatched junction bases numbered 13, after V lost 4 bases and J lost 8 bases. The CDR3 is 15 residues long. CDR1 is GTSNPN, CDR2 SVGIG, per germline (reference sequence). This entry is derived from a study of T cells in tuberculosis. The table came from immunoSEQ multiplex PCR; TCRdb's copy has only in-frame clones and leaves some out. The repertoire holds 30,000 to 40,000 clones, with 95% to 97% as singletons. At study entry, adolescents had tuberculin skin tests and IGRA screening. The TCR sequence derives from a donor aged 10-35 years with latent tuberculosis or without tuberculosis infection. The specimen sequenced was PBMCs. The V and J genes are TRBV30 and TRBJ2-1; 8 bases are a match to TRBD2. The CDR3 spells CAWTPPGLVFHEQFF. The CDR3 DNA follows: TGTGCCTGGACCCCTCCGGGACTAGTCTTCCATGAGCAGTTCTTC.